The next 3 T cell receptor beta chains were all read from a single sample in a study of T cell clonality in common variable immunodeficiency. Clones were read by immunoSEQ multiplex PCR, and TCRdb kept only the in-frame ones, dropping some. The repertoire yields approximately 40,000 clones, none seen only once; the top ten contain approximately 9.4%. Sequencing was done on a sample of peripheral blood mononuclear cells. All receptors derive from a person between 18 and 75 years old in good health.

This clone was seen at least ten times. The CDR3 goes on 3 residues after the read ends, and that part is filled in from the germline J gene. The genes are TRBV7-9 and TRBJ2-2; D gene uncertain. This CDR3 has 14 residues. Germline CDR1 is SEHNR and CDR2 is FQNEAQ (reference sequence). The ends were cut back, 5 bases at V and 5 bases at J, with 12 bases in the middle. The part of the CDR3 DNA that was read is TGTGCCAGCAGCCATCCCCAGGAAACCGGGGAG. Translated, it gives CASSHPQETGE. The CDR3 in its entirety is CASSHPQETGELFF.

At least ten counts were recorded for this clone. Read data end 3 residues before the CDR3 end; the end is taken from the germline J gene. The chain is built from TRBV19 and TRBJ1-5, with 9 positions matching TRBD1. J lost 0 bases, V lost 8 bases, and 5 bases had no gene match. The germline V gene has CDR1 LNHDA and CDR2 SQIVND (reference sequence). This CDR3 spans 15 amino acids. CDR3 sequence: CASSDRGYSNQPQHF. The sequenced CDR3 bases are TGTGCCAGTTCTGACAGGGGGTATAGCAATCAGCCC.

A remark on this clone: The sequence runs out 3 residues before the end of the CDR3; the remainder is reconstructed from the germline J gene. The J gene is TRBJ2-1, the V gene TRBV18, with 7 positions matching TRBD2. The V gene's germline CDR1 is KGHSH and CDR2 LQKENI. The CDR3 length is 17 residues. Trimming removed 3 bases from V and 1 base from J; junction bases left unmatched: 9. The CDR3 region is CASSPPPGGGSYNEQFF. Incomplete CDR3 DNA: TGTGCCAGCTCACCCCCCCCCGGGGGAGGGTCCTACAATGAG.